This T cell receptor (beta chain) appears in the sequencing data of a study of blood T cells in healthy people across ages. This clonotype has only a few counts. Its antigen remains unknown. The CDR3 totals 15 residues. Trimming pared 6 bases from V and 2 bases from J, leaving 16 bases between. Germline V gene data show CDR1 as SGHTA and CDR2 as FQGNSA. Study-level results: Unsorted PBMCs prevented conclusive naive versus antigen-experienced comparison.

Roughly 10 milliliters of peripheral blood were drawn from each donor. PBMCs, at least 6 million per sample, were isolated. Using a J-beta primer mix together with a sample-barcoded 5' primer, a second PCR was run for roughly 6 to 11 cycles. TCRdb used MiXCR to reprocess the 5' RACE reads, holding one entry per CDR3 protein. The sample shows about 1.8 million distinct CDR3 sequences, about 50% of them seen only once. The V call is TRBV7-2, the J call TRBJ2-5; weak D call: TRBD2 (5 bases). Material: blood. This TCR came from a woman between 35 and 50 years old in good health. This CDR3 is CASRVPGVPQETQYF. The CDR3 nucleotides are TGTGCCAGCAGGGTCCCCGGGGTCCCGCAAGAGACCCAGTACTTC.